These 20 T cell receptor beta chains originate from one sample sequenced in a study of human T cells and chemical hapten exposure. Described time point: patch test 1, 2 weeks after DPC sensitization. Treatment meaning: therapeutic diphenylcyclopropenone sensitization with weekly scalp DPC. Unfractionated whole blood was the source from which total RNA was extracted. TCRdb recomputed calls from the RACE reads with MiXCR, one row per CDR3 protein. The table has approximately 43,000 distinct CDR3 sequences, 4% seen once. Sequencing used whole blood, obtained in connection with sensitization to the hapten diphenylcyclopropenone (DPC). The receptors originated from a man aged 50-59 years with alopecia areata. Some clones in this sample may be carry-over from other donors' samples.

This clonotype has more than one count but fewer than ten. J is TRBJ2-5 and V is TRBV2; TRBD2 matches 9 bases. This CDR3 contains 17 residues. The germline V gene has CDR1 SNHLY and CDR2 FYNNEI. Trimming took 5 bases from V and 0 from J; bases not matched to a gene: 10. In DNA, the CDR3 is TGTGCCAGCAGTACTAGCGGGCTAACCTCTTACCAAGAGACCCAGTACTTC. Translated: CASSTSGLTSYQETQYF.

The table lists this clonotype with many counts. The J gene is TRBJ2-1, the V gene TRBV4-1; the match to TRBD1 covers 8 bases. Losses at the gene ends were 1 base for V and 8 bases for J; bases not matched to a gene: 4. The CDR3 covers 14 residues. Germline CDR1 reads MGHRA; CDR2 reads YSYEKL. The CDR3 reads CASSQGTGLDEQFF. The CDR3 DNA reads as TGCGCCAGCAGCCAAGGGACAGGGTTGGATGAGCAGTTCTTC.

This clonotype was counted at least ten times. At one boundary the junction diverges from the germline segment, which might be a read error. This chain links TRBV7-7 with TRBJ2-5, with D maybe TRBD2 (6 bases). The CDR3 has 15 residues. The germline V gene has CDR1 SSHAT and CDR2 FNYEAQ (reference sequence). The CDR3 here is CASSPTTSSQETQYF. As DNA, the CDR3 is TGTGCTAGCAGCCCCACCACTAGCAGCCAAGAGACCCAGTACTTC.

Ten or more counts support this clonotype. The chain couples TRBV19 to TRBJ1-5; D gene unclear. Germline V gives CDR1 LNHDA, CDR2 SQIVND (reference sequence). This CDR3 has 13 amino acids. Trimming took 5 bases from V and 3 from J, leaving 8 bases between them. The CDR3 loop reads CASSDQINQPQHF. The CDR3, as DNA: TGTGCCAGTAGTGATCAAATCAATCAGCCCCAGCATTTT. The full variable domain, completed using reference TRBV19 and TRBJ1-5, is DGGITQSPKYLFRKEGQNVTLSCEQNLNHDAMYWYRQDPGQGLRLIYYSQIVNDFQKGDIAEGYSVSREKKESFPLTVTSAQKNPTAFYLCASSDQINQPQHFGDGTRLSIL.

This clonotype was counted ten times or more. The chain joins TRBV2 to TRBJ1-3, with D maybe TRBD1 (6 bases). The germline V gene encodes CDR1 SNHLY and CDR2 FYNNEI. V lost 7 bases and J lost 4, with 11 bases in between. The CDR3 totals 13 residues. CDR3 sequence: CASMRGEGNTIYF. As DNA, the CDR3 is TGTGCCAGCATGAGGGGGGAAGGAAACACCATATATTTT.

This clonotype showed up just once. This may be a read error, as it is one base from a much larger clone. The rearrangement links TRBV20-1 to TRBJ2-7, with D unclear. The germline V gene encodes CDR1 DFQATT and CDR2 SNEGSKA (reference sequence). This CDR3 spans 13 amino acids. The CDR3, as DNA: TGCAGTGCCGAGACAACGCAGACCTACGAGCATTACTTC. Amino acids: CSAETTQTYEHYF.

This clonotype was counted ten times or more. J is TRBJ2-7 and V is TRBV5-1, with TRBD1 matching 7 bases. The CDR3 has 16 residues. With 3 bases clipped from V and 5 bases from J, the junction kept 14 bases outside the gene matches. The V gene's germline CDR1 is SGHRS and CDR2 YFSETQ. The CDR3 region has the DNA TGCGCCAGCAGCTCGGGGATTACAGGGGTCCCCCACGAGCAGTACTTC. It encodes CASSSGITGVPHEQYF.

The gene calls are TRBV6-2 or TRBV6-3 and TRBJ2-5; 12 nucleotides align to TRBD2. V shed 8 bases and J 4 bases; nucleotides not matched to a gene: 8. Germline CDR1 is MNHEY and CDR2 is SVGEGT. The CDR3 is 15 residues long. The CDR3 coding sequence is TGTGCCAGCGCTAGACTAGCGGGAGTAGGAGAGACCCAGTACTTC. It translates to CASARLAGVGETQYF.

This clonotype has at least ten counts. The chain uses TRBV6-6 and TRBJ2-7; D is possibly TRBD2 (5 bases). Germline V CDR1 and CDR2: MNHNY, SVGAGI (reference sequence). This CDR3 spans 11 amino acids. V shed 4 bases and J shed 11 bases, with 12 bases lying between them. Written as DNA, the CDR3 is TGTGCCAGCAGTTTGTTTGGGGAGAAGTACTTC. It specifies CASSLFGEKYF.

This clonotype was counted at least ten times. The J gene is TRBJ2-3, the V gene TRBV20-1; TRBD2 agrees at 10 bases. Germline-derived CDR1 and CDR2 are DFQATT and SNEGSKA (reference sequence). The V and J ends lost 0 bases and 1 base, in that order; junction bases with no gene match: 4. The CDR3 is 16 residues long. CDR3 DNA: TGCAGTGCTAGAGATACCCTAGCGGGAGGCACAGATACGCAGTATTTT. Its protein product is CSARDTLAGGTDTQYF.

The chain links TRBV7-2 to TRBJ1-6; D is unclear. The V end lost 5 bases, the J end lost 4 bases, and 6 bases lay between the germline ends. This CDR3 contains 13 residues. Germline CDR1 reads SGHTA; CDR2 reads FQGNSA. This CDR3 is CASSPFYNSPLHF. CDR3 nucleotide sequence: TGTGCCAGCAGCCCCTTTTATAATTCACCCCTCCACTTT. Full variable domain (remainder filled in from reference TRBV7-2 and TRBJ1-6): GAGVSQSPSNKVTEKGKDVELRCDPISGHTALYWYRQSLGQGLEFLIYFQGNSAPDKSGLPSDRFSAERTGGSVSTLTIQRTQQEDSAVYLCASSPFYNSPLHFGNGTRLTVT.

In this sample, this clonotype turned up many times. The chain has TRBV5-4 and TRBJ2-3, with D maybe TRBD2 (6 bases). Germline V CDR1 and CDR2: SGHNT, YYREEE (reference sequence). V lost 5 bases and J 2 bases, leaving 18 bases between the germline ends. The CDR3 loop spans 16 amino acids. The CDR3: CASSRRRAGTTDTQYF. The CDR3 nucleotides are TGTGCCAGCAGTCGGCGTAGAGCGGGCACCACAGATACGCAGTATTTT.

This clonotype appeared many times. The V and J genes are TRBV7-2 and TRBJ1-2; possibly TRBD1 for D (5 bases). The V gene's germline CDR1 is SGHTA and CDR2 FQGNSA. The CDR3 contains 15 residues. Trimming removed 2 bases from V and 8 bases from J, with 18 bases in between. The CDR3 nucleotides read TGTGCCAGCAGCTTATCAGGGCTGGTGGTGGGAGGCTACACCTTC. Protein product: CASSLSGLVVGGYTF.

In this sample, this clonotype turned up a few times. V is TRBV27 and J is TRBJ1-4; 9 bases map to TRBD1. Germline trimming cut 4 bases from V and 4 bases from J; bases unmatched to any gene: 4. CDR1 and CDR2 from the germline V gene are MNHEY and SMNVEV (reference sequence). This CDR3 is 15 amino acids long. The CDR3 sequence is CASSYGQGINEKLFF. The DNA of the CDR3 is TGTGCCAGCAGTTACGGACAGGGGATTAATGAAAAACTGTTTTTT. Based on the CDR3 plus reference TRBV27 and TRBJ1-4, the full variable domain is EAQVTQNPRYLITVTGKKLTVTCSQNMNHEYMSWYRQDPGLGLRQIYYSMNVEVTDKGDVPEGYKVSRKEKRNFPLILESPSPNQTSLYFCASSYGQGINEKLFFGSGTQLSVL.

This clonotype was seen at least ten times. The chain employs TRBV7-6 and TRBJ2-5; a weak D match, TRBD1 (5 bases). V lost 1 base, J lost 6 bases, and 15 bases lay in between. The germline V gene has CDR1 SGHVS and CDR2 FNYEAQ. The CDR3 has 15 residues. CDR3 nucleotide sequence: TGTGCCAGCAGCTTAGGGGTCGCAGGGCCCAAGACCCAGTACTTC. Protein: CASSLGVAGPKTQYF.

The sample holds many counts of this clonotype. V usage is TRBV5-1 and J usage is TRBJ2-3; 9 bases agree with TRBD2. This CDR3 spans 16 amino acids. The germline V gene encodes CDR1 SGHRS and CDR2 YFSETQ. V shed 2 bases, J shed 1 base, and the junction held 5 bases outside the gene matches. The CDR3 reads CASSFNSGSGTDTQYF. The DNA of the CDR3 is TGCGCCAGCAGCTTCAATAGCGGGAGTGGCACAGATACGCAGTATTTT.

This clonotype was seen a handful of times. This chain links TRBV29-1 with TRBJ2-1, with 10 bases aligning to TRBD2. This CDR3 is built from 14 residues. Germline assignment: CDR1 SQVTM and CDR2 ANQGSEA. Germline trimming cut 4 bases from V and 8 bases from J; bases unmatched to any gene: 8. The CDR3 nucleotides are TGCAGCGTTGTTCGCCTAGCGGGAGTATATGAGCAGTTCTTC. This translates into CSVVRLAGVYEQFF.

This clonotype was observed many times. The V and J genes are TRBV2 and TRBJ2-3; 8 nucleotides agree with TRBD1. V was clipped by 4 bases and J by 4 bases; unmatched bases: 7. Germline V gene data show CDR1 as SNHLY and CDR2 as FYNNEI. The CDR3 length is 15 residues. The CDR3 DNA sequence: TGTGCCAGCAGTGTTCAGGGGGCGATATCAGATACGCAGTATTTT. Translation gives CASSVQGAISDTQYF.

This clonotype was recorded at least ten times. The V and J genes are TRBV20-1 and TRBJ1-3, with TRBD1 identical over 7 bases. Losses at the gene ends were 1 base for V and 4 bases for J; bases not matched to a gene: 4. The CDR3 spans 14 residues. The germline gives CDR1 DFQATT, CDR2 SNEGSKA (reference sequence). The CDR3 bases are TGCAGTGCTAGAGCCGGGACAGTAGGAAACACCATATATTTT. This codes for CSARAGTVGNTIYF.

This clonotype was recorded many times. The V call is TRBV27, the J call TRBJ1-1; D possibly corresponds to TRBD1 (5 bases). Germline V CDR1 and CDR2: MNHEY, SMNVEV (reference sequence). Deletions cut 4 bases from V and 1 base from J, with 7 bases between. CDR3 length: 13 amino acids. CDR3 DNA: TGTGCCAGCAGTTGGCAGGGGAACACTGAAGCTTTCTTT. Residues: CASSWQGNTEAFF.